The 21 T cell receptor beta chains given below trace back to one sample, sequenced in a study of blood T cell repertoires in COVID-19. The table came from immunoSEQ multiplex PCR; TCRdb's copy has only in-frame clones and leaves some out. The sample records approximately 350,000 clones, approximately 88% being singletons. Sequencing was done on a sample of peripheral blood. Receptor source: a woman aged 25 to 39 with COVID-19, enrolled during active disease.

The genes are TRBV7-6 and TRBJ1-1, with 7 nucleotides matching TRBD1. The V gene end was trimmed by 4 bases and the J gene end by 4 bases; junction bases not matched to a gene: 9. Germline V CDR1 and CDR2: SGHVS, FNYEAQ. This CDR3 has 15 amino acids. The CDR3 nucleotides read TGTGCCAGCAGCTCGACAGGGTTTCGGAGCACTGAAGCTTTCTTT. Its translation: CASSSTGFRSTEAFF.

This CDR3 is CASSTDWAPSSYNEQFF. CDR3 bases: TGCGCCAGCAGCACGGACTGGGCCCCGAGCTCCTACAATGAGCAGTTCTTC. This sequence joins TRBV5-1 and TRBJ2-1; D perhaps matches TRBD2 (5 bases). The ends were cut back, 4 bases at V and 0 bases at J, with 17 bases in the middle. CDR3 size: 17 residues. CDR1 is SGHRS, CDR2 YFSETQ, per germline.

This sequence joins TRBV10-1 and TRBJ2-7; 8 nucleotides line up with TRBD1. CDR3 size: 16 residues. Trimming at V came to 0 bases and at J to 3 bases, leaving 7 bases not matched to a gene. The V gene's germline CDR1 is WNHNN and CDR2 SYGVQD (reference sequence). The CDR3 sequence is CASSESGTGFVYEQYF. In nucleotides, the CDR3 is TGCGCCAGCAGTGAGTCAGGGACAGGATTCGTCTACGAGCAGTACTTC.

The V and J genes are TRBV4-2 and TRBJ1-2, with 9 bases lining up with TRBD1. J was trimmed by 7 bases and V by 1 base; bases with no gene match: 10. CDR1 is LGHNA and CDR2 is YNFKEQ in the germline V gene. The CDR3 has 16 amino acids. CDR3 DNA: TGTGCCAGCAGCCAAGTTCATGGACAGGGGACCGGTGGCTACACCTTC. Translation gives CASSQVHGQGTGGYTF.

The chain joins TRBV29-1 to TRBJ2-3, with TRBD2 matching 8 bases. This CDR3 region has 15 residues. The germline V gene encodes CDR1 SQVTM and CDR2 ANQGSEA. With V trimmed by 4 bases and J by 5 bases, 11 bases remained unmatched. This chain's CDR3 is CSVGMAGGEGDTQYF. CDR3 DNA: TGCAGCGTTGGGATGGCGGGGGGAGAAGGAGATACGCAGTATTTT.

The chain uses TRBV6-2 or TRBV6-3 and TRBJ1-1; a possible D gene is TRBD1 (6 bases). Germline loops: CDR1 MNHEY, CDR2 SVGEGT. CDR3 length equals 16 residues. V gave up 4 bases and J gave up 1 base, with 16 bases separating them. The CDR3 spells CASSSQYRETNTEAFF. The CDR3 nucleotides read TGTGCCAGCAGTTCCCAATACAGGGAAACGAACACTGAAGCTTTCTTT.

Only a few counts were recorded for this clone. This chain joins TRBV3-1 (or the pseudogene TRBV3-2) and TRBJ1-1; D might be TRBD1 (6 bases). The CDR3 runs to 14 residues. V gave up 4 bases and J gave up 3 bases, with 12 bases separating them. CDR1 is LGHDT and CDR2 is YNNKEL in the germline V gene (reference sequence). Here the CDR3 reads CASSLTDRHTEAFF. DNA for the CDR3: TGTGCCAGCAGCCTGACAGACAGGCACACTGAAGCTTTCTTT.

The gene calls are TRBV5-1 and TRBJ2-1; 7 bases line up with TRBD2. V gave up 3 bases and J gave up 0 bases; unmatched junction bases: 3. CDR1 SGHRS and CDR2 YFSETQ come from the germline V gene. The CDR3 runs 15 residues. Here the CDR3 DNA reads TGCGCCAGCAGCTCTGGGGGGGACTCCTACAATGAGCAGTTCTTC. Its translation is CASSSGGDSYNEQFF.

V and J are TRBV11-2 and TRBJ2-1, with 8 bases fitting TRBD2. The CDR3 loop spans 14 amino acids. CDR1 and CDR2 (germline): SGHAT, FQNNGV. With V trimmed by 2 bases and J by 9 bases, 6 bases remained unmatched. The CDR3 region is CASSLPGGPGEQFF. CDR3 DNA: TGTGCCAGCAGCTTACCGGGGGGGCCGGGTGAGCAGTTCTTC.

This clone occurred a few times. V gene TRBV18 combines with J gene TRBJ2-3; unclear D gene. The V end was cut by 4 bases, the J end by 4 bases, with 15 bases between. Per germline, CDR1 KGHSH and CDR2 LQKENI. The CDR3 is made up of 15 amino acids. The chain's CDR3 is CASSRSLTMADTQYF. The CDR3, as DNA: TGTGCCAGCTCACGGTCCCTCACTATGGCAGATACGCAGTATTTT.

The CDR3: CASSLTSGSRRQFF. CDR3 sequence (DNA): TGCGCCAGCAGCTTAACTAGCGGGTCCCGCCGGCAGTTCTTC. V usage is TRBV5-1 and J usage is TRBJ2-1; 9 bases line up with TRBD2. The CDR3 sequence is 14 residues long. J was trimmed by 12 bases and V by 2 bases; bases with no gene match: 9. Germline CDR1 SGHRS, CDR2 YFSETQ.

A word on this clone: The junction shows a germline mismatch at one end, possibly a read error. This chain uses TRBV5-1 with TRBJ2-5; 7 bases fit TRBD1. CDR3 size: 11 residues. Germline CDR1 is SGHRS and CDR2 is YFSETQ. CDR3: CASSLLQGHDF. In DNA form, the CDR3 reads TGCGCCAGCAGCTTGTTACAGGGGCATGACTTC.

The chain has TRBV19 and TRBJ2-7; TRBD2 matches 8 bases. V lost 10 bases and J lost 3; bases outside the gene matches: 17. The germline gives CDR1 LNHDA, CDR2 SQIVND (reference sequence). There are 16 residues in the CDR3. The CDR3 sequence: CATSPRAGGDYYEQYF. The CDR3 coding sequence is TGTGCCACCTCACCGAGGGCCGGGGGGGACTACTACGAGCAGTACTTC.

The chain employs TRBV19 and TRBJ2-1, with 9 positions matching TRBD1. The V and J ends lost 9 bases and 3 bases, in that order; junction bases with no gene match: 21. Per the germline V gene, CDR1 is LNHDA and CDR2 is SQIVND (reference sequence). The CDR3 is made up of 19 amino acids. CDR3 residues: CASSGGQGIVSTHYNEQFF. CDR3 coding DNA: TGTGCCAGCTCCGGGGGACAGGGTATTGTATCGACTCACTACAATGAGCAGTTCTTC. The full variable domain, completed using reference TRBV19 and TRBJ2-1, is DGGITQSPKYLFRKEGQNVTLSCEQNLNHDAMYWYRQDPGQGLRLIYYSQIVNDFQKGDIAEGYSVSREKKESFPLTVTSAQKNPTAFYLCASSGGQGIVSTHYNEQFFGPGTRLTVL.

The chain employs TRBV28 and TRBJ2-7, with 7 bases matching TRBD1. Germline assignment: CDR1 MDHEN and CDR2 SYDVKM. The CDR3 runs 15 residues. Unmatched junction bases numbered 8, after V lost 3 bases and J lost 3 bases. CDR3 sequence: CASSFQTGHGYEQYF. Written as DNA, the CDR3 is TGTGCCAGCAGTTTCCAGACAGGGCACGGCTACGAGCAGTACTTC.

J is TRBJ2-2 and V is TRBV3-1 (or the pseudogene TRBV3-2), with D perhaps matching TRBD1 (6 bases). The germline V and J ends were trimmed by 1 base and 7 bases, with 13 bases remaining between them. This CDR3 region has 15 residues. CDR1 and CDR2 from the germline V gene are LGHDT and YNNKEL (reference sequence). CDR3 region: CASSQGPGADGELFF. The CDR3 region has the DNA TGTGCCAGCAGCCAAGGTCCAGGGGCCGACGGGGAGCTGTTTTTT.

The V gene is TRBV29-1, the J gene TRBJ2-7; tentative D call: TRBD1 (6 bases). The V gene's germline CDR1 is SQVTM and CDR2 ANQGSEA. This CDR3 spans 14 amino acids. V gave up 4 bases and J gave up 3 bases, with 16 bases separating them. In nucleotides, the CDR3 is TGCAGCGTTGGACAGGACCCTACCTTCTACGAGCAGTACTTC. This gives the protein CSVGQDPTFYEQYF.

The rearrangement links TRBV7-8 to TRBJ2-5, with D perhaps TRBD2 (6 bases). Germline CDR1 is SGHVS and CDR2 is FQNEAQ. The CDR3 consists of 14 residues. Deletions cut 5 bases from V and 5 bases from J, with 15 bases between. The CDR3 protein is CASSLLLGRETQYF. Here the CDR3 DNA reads TGTGCCAGCAGCCTCCTACTAGGGAGGGAGACCCAGTACTTC.

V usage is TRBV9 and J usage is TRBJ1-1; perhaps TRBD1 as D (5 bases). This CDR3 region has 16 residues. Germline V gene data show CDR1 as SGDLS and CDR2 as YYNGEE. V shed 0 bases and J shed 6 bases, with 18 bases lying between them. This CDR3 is CASSVDGGSPPPEAFF. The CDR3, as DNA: TGTGCCAGCAGCGTAGATGGGGGGAGCCCCCCCCCTGAAGCTTTCTTT.

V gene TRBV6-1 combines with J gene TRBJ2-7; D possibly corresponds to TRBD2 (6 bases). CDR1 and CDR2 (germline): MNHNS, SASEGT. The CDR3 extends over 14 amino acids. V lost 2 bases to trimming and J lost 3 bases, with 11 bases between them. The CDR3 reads CASSEWEVSYEQYV. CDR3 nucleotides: TGTGCCAGCAGTGAATGGGAGGTAAGCTACGAGCAGTACGTC.

In nucleotides, the CDR3 is TGTGCCAGCTCACCTTTCTCGGGGATTCACTATAATTCACCCCTCCACTTT. Its translation is CASSPFSGIHYNSPLHF. The rearrangement uses TRBV18 and TRBJ1-6; no definite D call. The CDR3 is made up of 17 amino acids. The V gene's germline CDR1 is KGHSH and CDR2 LQKENI. Trimming took 3 bases from V and 3 from J, leaving 15 bases between them.